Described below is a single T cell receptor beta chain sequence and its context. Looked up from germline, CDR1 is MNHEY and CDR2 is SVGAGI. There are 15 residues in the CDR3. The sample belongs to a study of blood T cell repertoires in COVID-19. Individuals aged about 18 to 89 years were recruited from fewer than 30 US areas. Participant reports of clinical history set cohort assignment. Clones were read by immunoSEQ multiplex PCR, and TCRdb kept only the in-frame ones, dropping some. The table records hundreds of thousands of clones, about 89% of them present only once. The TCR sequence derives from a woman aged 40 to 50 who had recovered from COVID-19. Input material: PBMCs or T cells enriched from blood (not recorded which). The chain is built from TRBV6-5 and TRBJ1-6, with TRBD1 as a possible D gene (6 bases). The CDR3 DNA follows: TGTGTAACTAAACCCCGGCAGGGGAAGGATTCACCCCTCCACTTT. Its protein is CVTKPRQGKDSPLHF.